These 24 T cell receptor beta chains originate from one sample sequenced in a study of blood T cell repertoires in COVID-19 (dated by TCRdb to the early 2020s). Library construction relied on the immunoSEQ multiplex PCR assay. TCRdb carries this immuneACCESS record with in-frame sequences only. Its versions omit some clonotypes, under half of them owing to an unresolved V gene in the studies checked, with the rest unexplained. This sample comprises nearly 60,000 clones, roughly 89% of them detected only once. About 13% of the sample is in the top ten clones. Sequenced input: peripheral blood. The receptors derive from a man aged 60 to 75 with active COVID-19.

The rearrangement links TRBV3-1 (or the pseudogene TRBV3-2) to TRBJ1-6, with 7 positions matching TRBD1. Looked up from germline, CDR1 is LGHDT and CDR2 is YNNKEL (reference sequence). V lost 3 bases to trimming and J lost 4 bases; unmatched junction nucleotides: 6. The CDR3 spans 16 residues. The CDR3 region has the DNA TGTGCCAGCAGCCATGATAGACAGGGTTATAATTCACCCCTCCACTTT. This encodes CASSHDRQGYNSPLHF.

The J gene is TRBJ2-3, the V gene TRBV4-1; 7 nucleotides agree with TRBD2. The trim removed 2 bases at V and 0 bases at J, leaving 5 bases unmatched. The germline CDR1 and CDR2 sequences are MGHRA and YSYEKL. The CDR3 is made up of 16 amino acids. CDR3 nucleotide sequence: TGCGCCAGCAGCCAACTCGGGACTACCAGCACAGATACGCAGTATTTT. Encoded protein: CASSQLGTTSTDTQYF.

The J gene is TRBJ2-2, the V gene TRBV19; D remains unclear. Germline V gives CDR1 LNHDA, CDR2 SQIVND (reference sequence). Trimming removed 1 base at V and 3 bases at J, with 9 bases between. The CDR3 sequence is 15 residues long. Written as DNA, the CDR3 is TGTGCCAGTAGTATAGGTCACAGCTACACCGGGGAGCTGTTTTTT. This encodes CASSIGHSYTGELFF. Drawing the rest from reference TRBV19 and TRBJ2-2, the complete variable domain is DGGITQSPKYLFRKEGQNVTLSCEQNLNHDAMYWYRQDPGQGLRLIYYSQIVNDFQKGDIAEGYSVSREKKESFPLTVTSAQKNPTAFYLCASSIGHSYTGELFFGEGSRLTVL.

This chain uses TRBV19 with TRBJ1-5; D possibly corresponds to TRBD1 (6 bases). V was trimmed by 0 bases and J by 1 base, leaving 10 bases between them. The CDR3 loop spans 16 amino acids. Germline V lookup: CDR1 LNHDA, CDR2 SQIVND (reference sequence). The CDR3 loop reads CASSIEGDRSNQPQHF. As DNA, the CDR3 is TGTGCCAGTAGTATAGAGGGTGACAGGAGCAATCAGCCCCAGCATTTT.

The rearrangement uses TRBV12-3 or TRBV12-4 and TRBJ2-1; weak D call: TRBD2 (5 bases). There are 13 residues in the CDR3. V was shortened by 6 bases and J by 9 bases, with 15 bases between the two germline ends. DNA for the CDR3: TGTGCCAGCAGCCCGAGAGGGTCCAGTGAGCAGTTCTTC. The encoded protein is CASSPRGSSEQFF.

This rearrangement joins TRBV5-1 to TRBJ1-5; no definite D call. The CDR3 covers 13 residues. CDR1 is SGHRS and CDR2 is YFSETQ in the germline V gene. Trimming removed 1 base at V and 4 bases at J, with 6 bases between. The CDR3 DNA reads as TGCGCCAGCAGCTTGAATCTGAATCAGCCCCAGCATTTT. This codes for CASSLNLNQPQHF.

The chain combines TRBV19 with TRBJ1-2; weak D call: TRBD1 (5 bases). The V gene lost 7 bases and the J gene lost 5 bases, with 14 bases spanning the gap. The V gene's germline CDR1 is LNHDA and CDR2 SQIVND (reference sequence). This CDR3 is built from 13 residues. DNA for the CDR3: TGTGCCAGTAATGAGGGACTTCCTTATGGCTACACCTTC. Its protein product is CASNEGLPYGYTF.

This rearrangement joins TRBV6-5 to TRBJ1-2; D remains unclear. V was shortened by 5 bases and J by 0 bases, with 10 bases between the two germline ends. Germline-derived CDR1 and CDR2 are MNHEY and SVGAGI. The CDR3 is 14 residues long. The CDR3 coding sequence is TGTGCCAGCAGTCCCACTGGTCCTAACTATGGCTACACCTTC. It codes for CASSPTGPNYGYTF.

The gene calls are TRBV6-1 and TRBJ2-5, with TRBD1 matching 9 bases. J gave up 5 bases and V 3 bases, and 10 bases lay outside the gene matches. Germline V lookup: CDR1 MNHNS, CDR2 SASEGT. The CDR3 length is 16 residues. This chain's CDR3 is CASSETGQGLKETQYF. CDR3 DNA: TGTGCCAGCAGTGAGACAGGACAGGGGTTGAAGGAGACCCAGTACTTC.

This clone was counted a single time. V and J are TRBV18 and TRBJ2-3, with 12 positions matching TRBD2. V lost 3 bases and J lost 7; bases outside the gene matches: 8. Germline values: CDR1 KGHSH, CDR2 LQKENI. The CDR3 consists of 16 residues. The DNA for the CDR3 is TGTGCCAGCTCACCGTCGACTAGCGGGAGTATTTATACGCAGTATTTT. This sequence encodes CASSPSTSGSIYTQYF.

This sequence joins TRBV24-1 and TRBJ1-4; the D gene is possibly TRBD1 (6 bases). The CDR3 has 14 residues. Germline CDR1 and CDR2: KGHDR and SFDVKD. V was trimmed by 4 bases and J by 4 bases, leaving 9 bases between them. CDR3 bases: TGTGCCACCAGTGACCCCAGGGGTAATGAAAAACTGTTTTTT. As protein: CATSDPRGNEKLFF.

The gene calls are TRBV6-4 and TRBJ1-2, with D possibly TRBD1 on 6 matching bases. The germline V gene encodes CDR1 MRHNA and CDR2 SNTAGT. The CDR3 contains 14 residues. Trimming removed 8 bases at V and 7 bases at J, with 20 bases between. The CDR3 bases are TGTGCCAGCCGAGGGGCAGGGGTCCTTAGTGGCTACACCTTC. Translation gives CASRGAGVLSGYTF.

The gene calls are TRBV10-3 and TRBJ1-5; TRBD1 matches 7 bases. Germline V lookup: CDR1 ENHRY, CDR2 SYGVKD. The ends lost 0 bases at V and 6 bases at J; junction bases unmatched: 5. The CDR3 consists of 15 residues. The DNA for the CDR3 is TGTGCCATCAGTGAGTCGACGGCAGGGGGTCAGCCCCAGCATTTT. It translates to CAISESTAGGQPQHF.

As to this clone: Other nucleotide sequences from this sample produce the same CDR3. The gene calls are TRBV5-1 and TRBJ2-2; maybe TRBD2 (5 bases). The CDR3 is made up of 16 amino acids. V lost 0 bases, J lost 1 base, and 10 bases lay in between. Germline values: CDR1 SGHRS, CDR2 YFSETQ. For the CDR3, the DNA is TGCGCCAGCAGCTTGGAGTCCGGGGTGAACACCGGGGAGCTGTTTTTT. Translated: CASSLESGVNTGELFF. The full variable domain, completed using reference TRBV5-1 and TRBJ2-2, is KAGVTQTPRYLIKTRGQQVTLSCSPISGHRSVSWYQQTPGQGLQFLFEYFSETQRNKGNFPGRFSGRQFSNSRSEMNVSTLELGDSALYLCASSLESGVNTGELFFGEGSRLTVL.

V gene TRBV25-1 combines with J gene TRBJ2-7; no firm D call. V dropped 3 bases and J dropped 6 bases, with 6 bases sitting between them. In germline, CDR1 is MGHDK, CDR2 SYGVNS. The CDR3 spans 11 residues. CDR3 nucleotides: TGTGCCAGCAGTGATTCGAGCGAGCAGTACTTC. This encodes CASSDSSEQYF.

The V gene is TRBV19, the J gene TRBJ1-6; D is possibly TRBD1 (5 bases). Germline loops: CDR1 LNHDA, CDR2 SQIVND (reference sequence). This CDR3 has 15 residues. The V gene lost 7 bases and the J gene lost 4 bases, with 14 bases spanning the gap. In DNA form, the CDR3 reads TGTGCCAGTAAGCGTGACAGCCAGTATAATTCACCCCTCCACTTT. As protein: CASKRDSQYNSPLHF. The complete variable domain, with remaining parts taken from reference TRBV19 and TRBJ1-6, reads DGGITQSPKYLFRKEGQNVTLSCEQNLNHDAMYWYRQDPGQGLRLIYYSQIVNDFQKGDIAEGYSVSREKKESFPLTVTSAQKNPTAFYLCASKRDSQYNSPLHFGNGTRLTVT.

This clone was detected once. V is TRBV3-1 (or the pseudogene TRBV3-2) and J is TRBJ2-2; 7 bases fit TRBD1. The CDR3 is made up of 16 amino acids. Germline V gene sequence: CDR1 LGHDT, CDR2 YNNKEL (reference sequence). Trimming at V came to 2 bases and at J to 5 bases, leaving 8 bases not matched to a gene. The CDR3 DNA reads TGTGCCAGCAGCCAAACCCGGACAGGTTTTACCGGGGAGCTGTTTTTT. Its translation is CASSQTRTGFTGELFF.

The chain recombines TRBV14 with TRBJ2-6; D remains unclear. The germline V and J ends were trimmed by 1 base and 0 bases, with 4 bases remaining between them. The CDR3 has 15 amino acids. CDR1 is SGHDN, CDR2 FVKESK, per germline. CDR3 in amino acids: CASSQALSGANVLTF. DNA for the CDR3: TGTGCCAGCAGCCAAGCCCTCTCTGGGGCCAACGTCCTGACTTTC.

There are a few counts of this clone. The genes are TRBV11-2 and TRBJ1-6; unclear D gene. V lost 2 bases and J 0 bases, leaving 5 bases between the germline ends. CDR3 length equals 15 residues. Germline V gene data show CDR1 as SGHAT and CDR2 as FQNNGV. CDR3 in amino acids: CASSLIGSYNSPLHF. The CDR3 bases are TGTGCCAGCAGCTTAATCGGCTCCTATAATTCACCCCTCCACTTT.

The rearrangement joins TRBV11-2 to TRBJ2-7; D call uncertain. V lost 3 bases and J lost 4, with 7 bases in between. The CDR3 runs to 12 residues. Per the germline V gene, CDR1 is SGHAT and CDR2 is FQNNGV. The chain's CDR3 is CASSFSGYEQYF. The DNA of the CDR3 is TGTGCCAGCAGCTTTTCCGGGTACGAGCAGTACTTC.

J is TRBJ1-1 and V is TRBV11-2, with D unresolved. The CDR3 totals 12 residues. Germline V CDR1 and CDR2: SGHAT, FQNNGV. V lost 3 bases to trimming and J lost 2 bases, with 4 bases between them. The CDR3 DNA reads TGTGCCAGCAGCTTCCCAAACACTGAAGCTTTCTTT. It encodes CASSFPNTEAFF.

The CDR3 sequence: CATSGRGQETQYF. DNA of the CDR3: TGTGCCACCTCAGGCAGGGGTCAAGAGACCCAGTACTTC. This rearrangement joins TRBV24-1 to TRBJ2-5, with D perhaps matching TRBD1 (6 bases). Between the trimmed V and J ends, which lost 9 bases and 2 bases, there was a span of 12 bases. The CDR3 spans 13 residues. Per germline, CDR1 KGHDR and CDR2 SFDVKD.

The chain employs TRBV28 and TRBJ2-7; tentative D call: TRBD1 (6 bases). The CDR3 is made up of 15 amino acids. V gave up 2 bases and J gave up 1 base, with 12 bases separating them. CDR1 and CDR2 (germline): MDHEN, SYDVKM. The CDR3 DNA reads TGTGCCAGCAGTTTAGGGGGCGCCGGATCCTACGAGCAGTACTTC. It codes for CASSLGGAGSYEQYF. The full variable domain, its missing parts supplied by reference TRBV28 and TRBJ2-7, is DVKVTQSSRYLVKRTGEKVFLECVQDMDHENMFWYRQDPGLGLRLIYFSYDVKMKEKGDIPEGYSVSREKKERFSLILESASTNQTSMYLCASSLGGAGSYEQYFGPGTRLTVT.

CDR3 DNA sequence: TGTGCCAGCAGTTCACCGACAGGGAGCTCCTACGAGCAGTACTTC. It codes for CASSSPTGSSYEQYF. The chain is built from TRBV28 and TRBJ2-7; TRBD1 matches at 7 bases. J was trimmed by 0 bases and V by 4 bases; bases with no gene match: 6. Germline V gene lookup returns CDR1 MDHEN and CDR2 SYDVKM. The length of the CDR3 is 15 residues.